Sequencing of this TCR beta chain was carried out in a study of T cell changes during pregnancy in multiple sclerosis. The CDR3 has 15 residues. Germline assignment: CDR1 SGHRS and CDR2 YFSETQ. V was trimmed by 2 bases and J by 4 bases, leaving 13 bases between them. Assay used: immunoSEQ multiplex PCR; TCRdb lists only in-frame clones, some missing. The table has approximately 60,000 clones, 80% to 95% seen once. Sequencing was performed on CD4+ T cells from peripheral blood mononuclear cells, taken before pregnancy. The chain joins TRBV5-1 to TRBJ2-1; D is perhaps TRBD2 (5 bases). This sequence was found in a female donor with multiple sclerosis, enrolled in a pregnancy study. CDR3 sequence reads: CASSFLGPGYNEQFF. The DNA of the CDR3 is TGCGCCAGCAGCTTCCTCGGCCCGGGGTACAATGAGCAGTTCTTC.